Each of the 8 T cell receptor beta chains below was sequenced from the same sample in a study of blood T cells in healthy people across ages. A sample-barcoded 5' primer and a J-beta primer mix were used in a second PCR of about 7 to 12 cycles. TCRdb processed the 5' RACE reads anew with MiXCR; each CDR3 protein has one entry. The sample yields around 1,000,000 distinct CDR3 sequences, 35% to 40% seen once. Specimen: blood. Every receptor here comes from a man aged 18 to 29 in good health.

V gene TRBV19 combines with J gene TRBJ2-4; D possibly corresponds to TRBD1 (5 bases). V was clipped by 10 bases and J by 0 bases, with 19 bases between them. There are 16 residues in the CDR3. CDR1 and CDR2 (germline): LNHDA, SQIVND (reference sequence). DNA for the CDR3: TGTGCCAATGGCTGGACACCAGGGAAAGCCAAAAACATTCAGTACTTC. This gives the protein CANGWTPGKAKNIQYF.

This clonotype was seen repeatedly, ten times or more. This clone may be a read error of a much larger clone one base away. CDR3 DNA sequence: TGCAGTGCTAGAGATGGGGTTAGCGGGCGGAATGAGCAGTTCTTC. It yields the protein CSARDGVSGRNEQFF. J is TRBJ2-1 and V is TRBV20-1; 7 nucleotides match TRBD2. Looked up from germline, CDR1 is DFQATT and CDR2 is SNEGSKA (reference sequence). V shed 0 bases and J 7 bases; nucleotides not matched to a gene: 9. The CDR3 extends over 15 amino acids.

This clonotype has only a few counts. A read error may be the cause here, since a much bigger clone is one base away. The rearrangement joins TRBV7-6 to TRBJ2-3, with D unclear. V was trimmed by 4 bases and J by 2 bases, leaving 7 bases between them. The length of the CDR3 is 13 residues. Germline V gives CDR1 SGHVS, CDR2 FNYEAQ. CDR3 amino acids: CASSCPLTDTQYF. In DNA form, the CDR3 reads TGTGCCAGCAGCTGCCCTCTCACAGATACGCAGTATTTT.

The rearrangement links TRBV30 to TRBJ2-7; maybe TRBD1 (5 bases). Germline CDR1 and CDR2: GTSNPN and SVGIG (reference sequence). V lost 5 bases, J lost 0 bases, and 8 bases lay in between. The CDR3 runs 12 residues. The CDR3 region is CAWGDSSYEQYF. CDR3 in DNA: TGTGCCTGGGGAGACAGCTCCTACGAGCAGTACTTC.

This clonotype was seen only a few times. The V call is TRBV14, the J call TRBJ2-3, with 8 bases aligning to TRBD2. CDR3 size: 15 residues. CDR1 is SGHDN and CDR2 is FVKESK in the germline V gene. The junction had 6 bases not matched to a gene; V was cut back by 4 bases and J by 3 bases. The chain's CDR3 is CASSPPGGPTDTQYF. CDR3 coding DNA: TGTGCCAGCAGCCCACCGGGGGGGCCTACAGATACGCAGTATTTT.

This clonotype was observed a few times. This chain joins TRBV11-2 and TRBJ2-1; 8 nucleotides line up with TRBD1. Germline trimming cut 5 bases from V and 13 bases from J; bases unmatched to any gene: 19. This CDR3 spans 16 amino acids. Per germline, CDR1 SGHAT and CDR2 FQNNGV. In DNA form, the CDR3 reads TGTGCCAGCAGCGAATGGACAGGGCCCAACTCTGGATTCCAGTTCTTC. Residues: CASSEWTGPNSGFQFF.

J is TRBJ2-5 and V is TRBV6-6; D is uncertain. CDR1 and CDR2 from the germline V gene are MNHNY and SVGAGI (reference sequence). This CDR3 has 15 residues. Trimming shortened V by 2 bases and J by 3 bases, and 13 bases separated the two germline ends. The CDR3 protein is CASSYASLSEETQYF. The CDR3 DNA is TGTGCCAGCAGTTACGCGAGTCTTTCCGAAGAGACCCAGTACTTC.

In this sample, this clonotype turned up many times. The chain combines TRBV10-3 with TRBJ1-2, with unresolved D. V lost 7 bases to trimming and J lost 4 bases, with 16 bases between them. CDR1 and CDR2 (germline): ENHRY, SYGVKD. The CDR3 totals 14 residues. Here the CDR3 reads CAINPREGGYGYTF. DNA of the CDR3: TGTGCCATCAACCCAAGGGAGGGAGGCTATGGCTACACCTTC.